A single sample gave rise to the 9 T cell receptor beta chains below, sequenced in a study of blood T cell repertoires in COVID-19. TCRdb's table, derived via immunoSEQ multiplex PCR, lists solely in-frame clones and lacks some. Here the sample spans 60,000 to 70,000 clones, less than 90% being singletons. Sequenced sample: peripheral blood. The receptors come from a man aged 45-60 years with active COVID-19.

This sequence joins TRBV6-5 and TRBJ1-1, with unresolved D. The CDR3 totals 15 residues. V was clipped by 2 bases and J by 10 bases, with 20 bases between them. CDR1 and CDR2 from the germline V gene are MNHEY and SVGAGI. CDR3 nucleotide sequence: TGTGCCAGCAGTTACGCCGAGTCGTCCCCGGTGGTAGCTTTCTTT. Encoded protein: CASSYAESSPVVAFF.

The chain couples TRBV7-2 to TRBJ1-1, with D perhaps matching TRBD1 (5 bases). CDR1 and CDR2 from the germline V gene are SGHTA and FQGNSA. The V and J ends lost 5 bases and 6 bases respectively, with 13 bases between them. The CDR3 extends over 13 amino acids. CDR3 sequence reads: CASSNRQFAEAFF. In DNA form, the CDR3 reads TGTGCCAGCAGCAACAGACAGTTCGCTGAAGCTTTCTTT. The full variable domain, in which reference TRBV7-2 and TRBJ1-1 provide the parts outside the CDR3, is GAGVSQSPSNKVTEKGKDVELRCDPISGHTALYWYRQSLGQGLEFLIYFQGNSAPDKSGLPSDRFSAERTGGSVSTLTIQRTQQEDSAVYLCASSNRQFAEAFFGQGTRLTVV.

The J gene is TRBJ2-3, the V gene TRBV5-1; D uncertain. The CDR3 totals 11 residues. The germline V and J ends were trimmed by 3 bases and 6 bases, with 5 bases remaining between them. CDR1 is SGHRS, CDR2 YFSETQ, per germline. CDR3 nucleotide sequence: TGCGCCAGCAGCTCAGTGGATACGCAGTATTTT. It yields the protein CASSSVDTQYF.

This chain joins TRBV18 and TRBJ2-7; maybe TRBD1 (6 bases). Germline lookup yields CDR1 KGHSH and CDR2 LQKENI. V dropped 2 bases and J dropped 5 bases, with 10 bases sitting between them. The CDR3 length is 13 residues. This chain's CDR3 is CASSPSGVDEQYF. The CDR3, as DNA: TGTGCCAGCTCACCATCAGGGGTGGACGAGCAGTACTTC.

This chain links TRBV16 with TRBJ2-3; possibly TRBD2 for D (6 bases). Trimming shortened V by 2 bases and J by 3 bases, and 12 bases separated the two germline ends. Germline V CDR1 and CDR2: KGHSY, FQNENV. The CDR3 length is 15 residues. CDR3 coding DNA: TGTGCCAGCAGCCAAGGAGGGGCAGGTACAGATACGCAGTATTTT. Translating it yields CASSQGGAGTDTQYF.

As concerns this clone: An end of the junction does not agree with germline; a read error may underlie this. The CDR3: CASSAPGLAGRETQYF. Here the CDR3 DNA reads TGTGCCAGCTCAGCACCGGGACTAGCGGGGAGGGAGACCCAGTACTTC. The rearrangement joins TRBV18 to TRBJ2-5, with 13 bases matching TRBD2. The CDR3 covers 16 residues. Germline V gene lookup returns CDR1 KGHSH and CDR2 LQKENI.

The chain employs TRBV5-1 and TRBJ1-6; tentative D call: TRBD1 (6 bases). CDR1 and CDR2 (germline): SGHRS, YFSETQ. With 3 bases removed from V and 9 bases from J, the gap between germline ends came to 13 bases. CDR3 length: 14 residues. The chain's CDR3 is CASSSDGGGSPLHF. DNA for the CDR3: TGCGCCAGCAGCTCCGATGGGGGCGGTTCACCCCTCCACTTT.

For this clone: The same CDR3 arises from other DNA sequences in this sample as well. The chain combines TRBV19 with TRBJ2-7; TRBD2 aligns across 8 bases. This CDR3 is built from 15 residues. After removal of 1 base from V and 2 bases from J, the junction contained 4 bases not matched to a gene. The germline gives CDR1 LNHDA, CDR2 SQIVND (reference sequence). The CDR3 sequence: CASSIAGGPAYEQYF. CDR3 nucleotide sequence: TGTGCCAGTAGTATAGCGGGGGGGCCGGCCTACGAGCAGTACTTC.

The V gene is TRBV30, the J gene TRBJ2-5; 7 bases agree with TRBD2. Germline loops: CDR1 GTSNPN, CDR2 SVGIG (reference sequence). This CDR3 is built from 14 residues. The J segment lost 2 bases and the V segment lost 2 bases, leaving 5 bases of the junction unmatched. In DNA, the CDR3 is TGTGCCTGGAGTATGTGGGAGGGACAAGAGACCCAGTACTTC. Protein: CAWSMWEGQETQYF.